The sequence of this TCR beta chain was determined in a study of cytotoxic CD8 clonotypes in ibrutinib-treated CLL. Overall study context: The study included 11 relapsed/refractory and 15 treatment-naive patients; 17 had IGHV unmutated disease.

The CDR3 is 12 amino acids. CDR1 and CDR2 from the germline V gene are GTSNPN and SVGIG (reference sequence). Deletions cut 2 bases from V and 5 bases from J, with 10 bases between. Repertoires were generated with immunoSEQ multiplex PCR, while TCRdb's copy carries only in-frame clones and drops some. Of roughly 220,000 clones listed, 70% are singletons. This clone is a singleton in its sample. Material: PBMCs, obtained after 12 months of ibrutinib treatment. V and J are TRBV30 and TRBJ2-7; D possibly corresponds to TRBD1 (6 bases). The clonotype was recovered from a human donor with chronic lymphocytic leukemia. CDR3 region: CAWSRQGNEQYF. Here the CDR3 DNA reads TGTGCCTGGAGTCGCCAGGGGAACGAGCAGTACTTC.